These 7 T cell receptor beta chains were all obtained from the same sample, sequenced in a study of beta chain features in type 1 diabetes. Study results and caveats: Shortening that was moderate but significant affected the TCRB CDR3s of Type 1 diabetes patients in all four CD4+ subsets.

Antigen specificity for these receptors is unknown. Expressed TCRB transcripts were sequenced because the entire RNA isolate underwent reverse transcription. Clones were sequenced by immunoSEQ multiplex PCR, and TCRdb holds only the in-frame ones, with some missing. The repertoire holds over 200,000 clones, with 11% as singletons. Sequencing was done on a sample of naive CD4+ T cells from blood. The receptors derive from a man aged 25-45 years with type 1 diabetes.

The chain combines TRBV14 with TRBJ2-1; TRBD2 might be the D (5 bases). Germline V gene sequence: CDR1 SGHDN, CDR2 FVKESK. This CDR3 spans 14 amino acids. The ends were cut back, 8 bases at V and 0 bases at J, with 11 bases in the middle. The DNA of the CDR3 is TGTGCCAGCCGCGGTGGGAGCTCCTACAATGAGCAGTTCTTC. Translation: CASRGGSSYNEQFF. Using reference TRBV14 and TRBJ2-1 for the parts outside the CDR3, the full variable domain is EAGVTQFPSHSVIEKGQTVTLRCDPISGHDNLYWYRRVMGKEIKFLLHFVKESKQDESGMPNNRFLAERTGGTYSTLKVQPAELEDSGVYFCASRGGSSYNEQFFGPGTRLTVL.

This sequence joins TRBV4-2 and TRBJ2-3; 8 bases line up with TRBD2. CDR1 LGHNA and CDR2 YNFKEQ come from the germline V gene. The V segment lost 4 bases and the J segment 7 bases; nucleotides outside the gene matches: 10. This CDR3 is built from 15 residues. This CDR3 is CASSLPGTSGNTQYF. The CDR3 DNA reads as TGTGCCAGCAGCCTCCCCGGGACTAGTGGAAATACGCAGTATTTT.

The chain combines TRBV9 with TRBJ2-1, with a weak D call TRBD2 (6 bases). Germline V gives CDR1 SGDLS, CDR2 YYNGEE. The CDR3 is 15 amino acids. V was shortened by 3 bases and J by 0 bases, with 10 bases between the two germline ends. Here the CDR3 reads CASSGGLISYNEQFF. In DNA, the CDR3 is TGTGCCAGCAGCGGGGGACTTATCTCCTACAATGAGCAGTTCTTC.

This clone has just a few counts. For the CDR3, the DNA is TGTGCCAGCAACCCGACAGGGGCCCCGTACGAGCAGTACTTC. It specifies CASNPTGAPYEQYF. This chain joins TRBV5-4 and TRBJ2-7, with 8 nucleotides matching TRBD1. Trimming cost V 6 bases and J 4 bases; bases outside gene matches: 9. This CDR3 has 14 amino acids. CDR1 and CDR2 from the germline V gene are SGHNT and YYREEE (reference sequence).

With regard to this clone: Mismatch with germline at one junction end may stem from a read error. The gene calls are TRBV7-7 and TRBJ2-5, with 8 bases matching TRBD2. This CDR3 is built from 16 residues. Germline V gene data show CDR1 as SSHAT and CDR2 as FNYEAQ (reference sequence). CDR3 amino acids: CASSLRGGGNQETQYF. CDR3 DNA: TGTGCTAGCAGCTTACGGGGCGGGGGGAACCAAGAGACCCAGTACTTC.

This clone was seen only a few times. J is TRBJ2-2 and V is TRBV9; maybe TRBD1 (6 bases). Trimming stripped 4 bases from V and 5 bases from J, with 12 bases between. This CDR3 has 14 amino acids. Germline loops: CDR1 SGDLS, CDR2 YYNGEE. The CDR3 bases are TGTGCCAGCAGCAAAGACAGGAGGACCGGGGAGCTGTTTTTT. Translated, it gives CASSKDRRTGELFF. The whole variable domain, filled in from reference TRBV9 and TRBJ2-2, reads DSGVTQTPKHLITATGQRVTLRCSPRSGDLSVYWYQQSLDQGLQFLIQYYNGEERAKGNILERFSAQQFPDLHSELNLSSLELGDSALYFCASSKDRRTGELFFGEGSRLTVL.

The J gene is TRBJ2-3, the V gene TRBV5-1, with no clear D. V lost 1 base and J lost 1, with 10 bases in between. The CDR3 has 15 amino acids. From germline, CDR1 is SGHRS and CDR2 YFSETQ. The CDR3 sequence is CASSLRVTGTDTQYF. The CDR3, as DNA: TGCGCCAGCAGCTTGCGGGTGACGGGCACAGATACGCAGTATTTT.